This T cell receptor beta chain was retrieved from a study of human T cells and chemical hapten exposure (dated by TCRdb to the early 2020s). Regarding the study in general: For sensitization, 2% DPC in acetone was applied to a roughly 2 cm by roughly 2 cm area of upper inner arm skin. Patch tests used Finn chambers with 0.01% DPC on the upper back, scored after 6 days by International Contact Dermatitis Research Group standards. About 27 alopecia patients gave blood for TCR sequencing at one to four time points (pre-sensitization, 2, 6 and 24 weeks). Most of the patients in the cohort were female, and the cohort covered alopecia areata with under or over 50% scalp involvement, alopecia totalis and alopecia universalis. Libraries were pooled for sequencing, and per-sample TCR yields varied mainly because of small differences in library volumes within the pool. Patient blood was sampled pre-sensitization (week 0) and at 2, 6 and about 24 weeks after DPC sensitization. Weekly therapeutic DPC doses were additionally applied to the scalp of patients throughout the roughly 23-week study period. Peripheral blood TCR repertoire changes were tracked in vivo in alopecia patients during primary and secondary sensitization to the hapten diphenylcyclopropenone (DPC). Here is what the overall study found, with its caveats: Significantly more large CDR3 similarity clusters were formed by expanded TCRs than by pre-sensitization or healthy control sets, consistent with antigen-driven responses. Because every patient had alopecia, a presumed autoimmune disease, the patients' immune response might differ from that of healthy individuals. Repeated subsampling changed both the strength of the expansion versus patch-test correlation and the threshold at which the correlation became significant. Patch test score correlated positively with the number of PT1 expanded TCRs, reaching significance at thresholds 8, 16 and 32 but not at 4. The number of TCRs above 1 in 1000 frequency did not change with DPC sensitization; there was no evidence of global repertoire structure alterations.

Cut back by 3 bases and 2 bases, the V and J ends lie 13 bases apart. The germline V gene supplies CDR1 SNHLY and CDR2 FYNNEI. Inclusive of the bounding cysteine and phenylalanine, the CDR3 is 16 residues long. The only DNA kept is the CDR3, 48 bases in frame from the first base. In the paper's terms, the time point label means: patch test 1, 2 weeks after DPC sensitization. What the treatment or condition label conveys for this sample: therapeutic diphenylcyclopropenone sensitization with weekly scalp DPC. At each patch-test visit, blood was drawn before the patch test was applied. To be eligible, patients had to be aged 18 to 70, diagnosed with alopecia and judged suitable for DPC therapy, while pregnant patients were excluded. Total RNA was isolated from unfractionated whole blood collected in Tempus Blood RNA tubes. A remark on this clonotype: Its binding antigen is unknown. No base-level quality is on record; no much larger clone is a single base apart.

The library was made by RACE. Sequencing instrument: NextSeq 500. Library preparation attached unique molecular identifiers to individual cDNA molecules for quantitative, reproducible TCR counting. For every blood RNA sample, sequencing covered both the TCR alpha and TCR beta chains. The paper's processing steps were these. A median of about 87,000 TCRs per sample was observed, with a range of 23,224 to 690,600. V, J and CDR3 annotation of the TCR reads was carried out using the Decombinator software suite. For the PS versus PT1 abundance plots, all samples were subsampled to the same number of TCRs (28,000). Expanded TCRs were defined as absent before sensitization and observed at least eight times at the 2-week time point. TCRdb reran the public reads through fastp at Q25 and MiXCR, keeping productive beta chains. CDR3 protein sequences are deduplicated, and each keeps its most common genes and DNA. TCRdb's processing, not the authors', yielded these V and J calls. This sample is represented by about 360,000 distinct CDR3 sequences; about 4.8% of them were singletons. Of the sample, approximately 2.5% is held by the ten largest clones.

In this chain, TRBV2 is recombined with TRBJ1-4; the D gene is not confidently resolved. The receptor comes from a woman between 45 and 60 years old with alopecia areata. Some clones in this sample may be carry-over from other donors' samples. Source: whole blood, taken in connection with sensitization to the hapten diphenylcyclopropenone (DPC). The CDR3 loop reads CASSERRVWTNEKLFF. The sequence in DNA is TGTGCCAGCAGTGAGAGGAGGGTTTGGACTAATGAAAAACTGTTTTTT.